This T cell receptor beta chain was obtained from a study of blood T cells in healthy people across ages (dated by TCRdb to between 2015 and 2017). General notes on the study: In model experiments, roughly one uniquely barcoded TCR beta cDNA molecule per two T cells was captured by template switching. To avoid experimental bias, donors of different ages were spread randomly across the sequencing lanes. The study analyzed two additional independent replicas of 1 million unique cDNA reads from the same blood draw for two donors, one aged 18 to 30 and one aged 80 or older. The donors were split into four age groups: young (average about 16 years), middle-aged (39), aged (roughly 60) and long-lived (roughly 77). Age-related changes in TCR beta repertoire diversity were measured in the study by deep sequencing normalized with unique cDNA molecular identifiers.

Donors were 39 systemically healthy Caucasian individuals from Russia aged 6 to 90 years. Roughly 10 milliliters of peripheral blood were drawn from each donor into EDTA-treated Vacutainer tubes. Ficoll-Paque density-gradient centrifugation was used to isolate PBMCs, with at least 6.5 million per sample. Total RNA, at least 5 micrograms per sample, was extracted from PBMCs with Trizol reagent. Naive CD45RAhigh/CD27high T cell percentages were measured by flow cytometry on a PBMC aliquot from every donor. Points on this clonotype: The antigen it recognizes is unknown. Per-nucleotide qualities are absent, and no much larger clonotype sits a single base away.

V is reduced by 5 bases and J by 0 bases, leaving a spacing of 12 bases between them. Its CDR3 holds 15 amino acids, cysteine through phenylalanine. Here the CDR3 DNA is all that survives: 45 bases in frame from base 1. Sequences SGHTA (CDR1) and FQGNSA (CDR2) are obtained from the germline V gene. The research as a whole found: Observed TCR beta diversity correlated strongly with the percentage of naive T cells measured by flow cytometry. As age increased, observed TCR beta diversity per million T cells dropped in a roughly linear way, and a significant reduction was already evident by age 40. Bulk unsorted PBMC profiling prevented conclusive comparison of naive and antigen-experienced compartments. Total diversity estimates from one million sequenced T cells were considered lower bounds and underestimates. Compared with the aged group, the long-lived group had more naive CD4+ T cells, fewer expanded clones and increased TCR diversity, suggesting age selection. Because the CMV infection status of the donors was unknown, age-related changes in expanded clonotypes may potentially have been confounded.

Library preparation was by 5' RACE. A second PCR of roughly 7 to 12 cycles was run with a J-beta primer mix and a sample-barcoded 5' primer. A unique molecular identifier was introduced onto each TCR beta cDNA molecule by a template-switch 5' adaptor carrying 12 random nucleotides. At least 2.5 million CDR3-containing paired-end reads were obtained from each sample. All of the RNA was converted into first-strand cDNA using the Mint cDNA synthesis kit, with a TRBC-specific oligonucleotide serving as the primer. After uracil-DNA glycosylase treatment, a first 18-cycle PCR used universal primers M1SS and BC2_uni_R on all cDNA. In the authors' own workflow: For normalization, 1 million high-quality reads were randomly selected from each sample, with every read carrying a distinct molecular identifier. Reads sharing molecular identifiers were discarded rather than binned into consensus sequences. MiTCR, set to a Q25 quality threshold and the strictest error-elimination algorithm, was used for CDR3 identification, clonotype clustering and error correction. A nonparametric unseen species model with Euler transformation was used to estimate lower-bound total TCR beta diversity. TCRdb reanalyzed the raw reads on its own, using fastp at Q25 for trimming and MiXCR for clone calling, and kept in-frame beta chains. Rows matching on CDR3 protein sequence are summarized as one entry with the most common DNA and genes. The V and J calls reflect TCRdb's pipeline rather than the authors' work. The table for this sample lists 1.5 million to 2 million distinct CDR3 sequences; about 39% of them were counted only once. The top ten constitute 23% of the sample.

The chain was built from TRBV7-2 and TRBJ2-3; the D region is possibly TRBD1 or TRBD2, each matching across 6 bases. The receptor comes from a human donor in good health. The sample was blood. For the CDR3, the sequence is CASSPWGASTDTQYF. The DNA sequence is as follows: TGTGCCAGCAGCCCATGGGGGGCTAGCACAGATACGCAGTATTTT. The entire variable domain, with the stretches around the CDR3 drawn from the reference TRBV7-2 and TRBJ2-3 proteins, is GAGVSQSPSNKVTEKGKDVELRCDPISGHTALYWYRQSLGQGLEFLIYFQGNSAPDKSGLPSDRFSAERTGGSVSTLTIQRTQQEDSAVYLCASSPWGASTDTQYFGPGTRLTVL.